This T cell receptor (beta chain) was recorded in a study of blood T cell repertoires in COVID-19. The overall study: PBMCs, B-cell-depleted T cells, or T cells provided the cDNA or gDNA that made up the material.

Profiling relied on immunoSEQ multiplex PCR, and the TCRdb table lists in-frame clones only, not all of them. The sample records around 270,000 clones, approximately 90% being singletons. With V trimmed by 5 bases and J by 5 bases, 5 bases remained unmatched. CDR3 length: 14 amino acids. In germline, CDR1 is SGHRS, CDR2 YFSETQ. What was sequenced was peripheral blood. The TCR was taken from a man in his forties with acute or convalescent COVID-19. V is TRBV5-1 and J is TRBJ2-2; TRBD2 agrees at 8 bases. The chain's CDR3 is CASSPSGGTGELFF. In DNA, the CDR3 is TGCGCCAGCAGTCCCTCGGGAGGGACCGGGGAGCTGTTTTTT.